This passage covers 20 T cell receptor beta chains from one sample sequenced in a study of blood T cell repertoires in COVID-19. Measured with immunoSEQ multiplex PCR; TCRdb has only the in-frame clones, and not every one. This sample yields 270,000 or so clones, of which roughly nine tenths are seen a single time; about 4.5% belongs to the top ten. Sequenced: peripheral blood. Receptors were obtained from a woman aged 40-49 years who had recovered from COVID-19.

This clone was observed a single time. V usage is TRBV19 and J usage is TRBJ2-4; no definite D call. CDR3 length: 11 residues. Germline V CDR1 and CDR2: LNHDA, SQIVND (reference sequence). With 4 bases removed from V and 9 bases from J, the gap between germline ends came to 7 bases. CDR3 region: CASSRWAIQYF. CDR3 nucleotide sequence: TGTGCCAGTAGTAGATGGGCCATTCAGTACTTC.

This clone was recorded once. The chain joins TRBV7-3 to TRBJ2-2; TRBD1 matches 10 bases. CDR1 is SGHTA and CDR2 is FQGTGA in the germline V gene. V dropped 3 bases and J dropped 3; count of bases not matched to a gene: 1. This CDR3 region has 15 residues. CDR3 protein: CASSLTGGHTGELFF. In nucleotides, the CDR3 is TGTGCCAGCAGCTTGACAGGGGGCCACACCGGGGAGCTGTTTTTT.

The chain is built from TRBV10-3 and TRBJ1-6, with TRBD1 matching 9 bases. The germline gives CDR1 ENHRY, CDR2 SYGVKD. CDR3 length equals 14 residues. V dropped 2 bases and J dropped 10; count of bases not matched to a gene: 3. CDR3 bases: TGTGCCATCAGTGAGGGAGGACAGGGGTCACCCCTCCACTTT. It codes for CAISEGGQGSPLHF.

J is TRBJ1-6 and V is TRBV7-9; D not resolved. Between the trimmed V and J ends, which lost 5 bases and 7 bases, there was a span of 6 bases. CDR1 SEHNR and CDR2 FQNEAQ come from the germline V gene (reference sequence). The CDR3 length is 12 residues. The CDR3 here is CASSGPNSPLHF. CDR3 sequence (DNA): TGTGCCAGCAGCGGGCCAAATTCACCCCTCCACTTT.

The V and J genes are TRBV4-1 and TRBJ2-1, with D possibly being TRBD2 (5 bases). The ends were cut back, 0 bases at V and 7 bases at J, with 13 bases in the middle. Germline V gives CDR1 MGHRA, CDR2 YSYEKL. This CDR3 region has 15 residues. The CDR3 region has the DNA TGCGCCAGCAGCCAAGACCCCGGGAATGGGAATGAGCAGTTCTTC. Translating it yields CASSQDPGNGNEQFF.

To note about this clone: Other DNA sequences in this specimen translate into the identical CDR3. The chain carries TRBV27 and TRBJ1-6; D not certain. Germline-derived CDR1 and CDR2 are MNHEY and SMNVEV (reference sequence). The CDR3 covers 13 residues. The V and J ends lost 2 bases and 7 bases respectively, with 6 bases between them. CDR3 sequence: CASSLGGNSPLHF. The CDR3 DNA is TGTGCCAGCAGTTTAGGAGGGAATTCACCCCTCCACTTT.

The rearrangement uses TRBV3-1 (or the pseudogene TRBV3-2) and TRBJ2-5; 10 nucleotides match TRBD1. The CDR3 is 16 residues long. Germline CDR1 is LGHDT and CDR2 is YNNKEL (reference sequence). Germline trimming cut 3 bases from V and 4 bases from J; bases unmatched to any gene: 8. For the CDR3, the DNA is TGTGCCAGCAGCCATGCTCAGACAGGGGGCAGAGAGACCCAGTACTTC. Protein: CASSHAQTGGRETQYF.

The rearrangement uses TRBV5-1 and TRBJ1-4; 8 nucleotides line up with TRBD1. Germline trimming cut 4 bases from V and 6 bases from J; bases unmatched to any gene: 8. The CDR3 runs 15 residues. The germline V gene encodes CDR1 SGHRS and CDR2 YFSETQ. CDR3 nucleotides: TGCGCCAGCAGCCTTAAACAGGGGGGTCATGAAAAACTGTTTTTT. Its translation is CASSLKQGGHEKLFF.

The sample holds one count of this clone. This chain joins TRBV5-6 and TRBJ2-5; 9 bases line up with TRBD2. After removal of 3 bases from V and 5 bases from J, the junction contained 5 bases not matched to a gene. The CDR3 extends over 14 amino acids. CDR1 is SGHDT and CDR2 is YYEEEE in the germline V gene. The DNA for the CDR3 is TGTGCCAGCAGCTCGTTAGCGGGAGACGAGACCCAGTACTTC. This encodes CASSSLAGDETQYF.

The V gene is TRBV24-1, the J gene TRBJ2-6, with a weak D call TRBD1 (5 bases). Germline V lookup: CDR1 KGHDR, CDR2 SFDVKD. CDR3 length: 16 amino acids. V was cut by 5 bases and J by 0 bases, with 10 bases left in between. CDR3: CATSGKDSSGANVLTF. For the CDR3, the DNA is TGTGCCACCAGTGGCAAAGACAGCTCTGGGGCCAACGTCCTGACTTTC.

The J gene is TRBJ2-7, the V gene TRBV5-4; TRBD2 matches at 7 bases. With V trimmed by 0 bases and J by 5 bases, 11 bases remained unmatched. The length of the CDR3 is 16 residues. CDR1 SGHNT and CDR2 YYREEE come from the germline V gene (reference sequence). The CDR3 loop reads CASSLGFGGIFNEQYF. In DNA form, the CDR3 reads TGTGCCAGCAGCTTGGGTTTCGGGGGGATTTTCAACGAGCAGTACTTC.

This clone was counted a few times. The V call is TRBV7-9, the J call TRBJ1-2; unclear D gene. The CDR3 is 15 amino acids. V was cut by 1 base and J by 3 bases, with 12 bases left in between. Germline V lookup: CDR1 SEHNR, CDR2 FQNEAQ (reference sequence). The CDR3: CASSLEGDGDYGYTF. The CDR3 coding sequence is TGTGCCAGCAGCTTAGAAGGCGACGGGGACTATGGCTACACCTTC.

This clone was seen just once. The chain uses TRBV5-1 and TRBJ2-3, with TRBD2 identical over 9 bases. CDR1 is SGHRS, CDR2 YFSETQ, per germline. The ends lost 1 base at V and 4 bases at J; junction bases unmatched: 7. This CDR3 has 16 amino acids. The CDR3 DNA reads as TGCGCCAGCAGCTTGTGGGCGGGAGGGCTGTCAGATACGCAGTATTTT. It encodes CASSLWAGGLSDTQYF.

CDR3 DNA sequence: TGTGCCAGCAGCTCAGGACGGGAAAAGGCCTACGAGCAGTACTTC. Translating gives CASSSGREKAYEQYF. This sequence joins TRBV7-9 and TRBJ2-7; D possibly corresponds to TRBD2 (5 bases). The V gene's germline CDR1 is SEHNR and CDR2 FQNEAQ (reference sequence). Deletions cut 4 bases from V and 2 bases from J, with 15 bases between. This CDR3 is built from 15 residues.

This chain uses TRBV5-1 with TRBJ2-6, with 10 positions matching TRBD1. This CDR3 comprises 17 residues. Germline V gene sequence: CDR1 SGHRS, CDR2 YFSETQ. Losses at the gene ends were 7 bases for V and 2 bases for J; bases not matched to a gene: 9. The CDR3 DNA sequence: TGCGCCAGCGGCACCGGGACAGGGGTTGCTGGGGCCAACGTCCTGACTTTC. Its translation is CASGTGTGVAGANVLTF.

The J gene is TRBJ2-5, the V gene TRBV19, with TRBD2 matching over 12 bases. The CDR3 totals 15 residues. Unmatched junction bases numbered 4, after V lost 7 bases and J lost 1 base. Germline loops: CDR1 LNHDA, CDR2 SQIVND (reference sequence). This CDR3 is CASKPSGRGQETQYF. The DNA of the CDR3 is TGTGCCAGTAAGCCTAGCGGGAGGGGCCAAGAGACCCAGTACTTC.

The CDR3 protein is CASSQGQGADTQYF. The CDR3 DNA follows: TGTGCCAGCAGCCAGGGACAGGGAGCAGATACGCAGTATTTT. The chain combines TRBV7-9 with TRBJ2-3, with TRBD1 matching 9 bases. Germline loops: CDR1 SEHNR, CDR2 FQNEAQ (reference sequence). V shed 5 bases, J shed 4 bases, and the junction held 4 bases outside the gene matches. The CDR3 has 14 amino acids. Supplemented by reference TRBV7-9 and TRBJ2-3, the full variable domain reads DTGVSQNPRHKITKRGQNVTFRCDPISEHNRLYWYRQTLGQGPEFLTYFQNEAQLEKSRLLSDRFSAERPKGSFSTLEIQRTEQGDSAMYLCASSQGQGADTQYFGPGTRLTVL.

The CDR3 DNA reads as TGTGCCAGCAGTGGGACAGCGGCTAACTATGGCTACACCTTC. Protein: CASSGTAANYGYTF. The genes are TRBV28 and TRBJ1-2; TRBD1 matches at 7 bases. This CDR3 has 14 amino acids. Germline lookup yields CDR1 MDHEN and CDR2 SYDVKM. Losses at the gene ends were 5 bases for V and 0 bases for J; bases not matched to a gene: 3.

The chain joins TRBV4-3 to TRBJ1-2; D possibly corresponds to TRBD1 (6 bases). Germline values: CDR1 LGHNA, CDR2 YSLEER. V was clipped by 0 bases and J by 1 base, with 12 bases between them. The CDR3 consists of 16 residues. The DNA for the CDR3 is TGCGCCAGCAGCCAAGAAACGACAGGAATTAACTATGGCTACACCTTC. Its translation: CASSQETTGINYGYTF.

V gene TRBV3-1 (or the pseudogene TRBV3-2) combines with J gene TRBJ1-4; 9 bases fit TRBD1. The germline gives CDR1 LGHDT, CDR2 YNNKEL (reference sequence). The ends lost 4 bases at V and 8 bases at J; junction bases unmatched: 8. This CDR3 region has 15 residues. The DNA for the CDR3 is TGTGCCAGCAGCCGCCTGACAGGGGGTGAGGAAAAACTGTTTTTT. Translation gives CASSRLTGGEEKLFF.